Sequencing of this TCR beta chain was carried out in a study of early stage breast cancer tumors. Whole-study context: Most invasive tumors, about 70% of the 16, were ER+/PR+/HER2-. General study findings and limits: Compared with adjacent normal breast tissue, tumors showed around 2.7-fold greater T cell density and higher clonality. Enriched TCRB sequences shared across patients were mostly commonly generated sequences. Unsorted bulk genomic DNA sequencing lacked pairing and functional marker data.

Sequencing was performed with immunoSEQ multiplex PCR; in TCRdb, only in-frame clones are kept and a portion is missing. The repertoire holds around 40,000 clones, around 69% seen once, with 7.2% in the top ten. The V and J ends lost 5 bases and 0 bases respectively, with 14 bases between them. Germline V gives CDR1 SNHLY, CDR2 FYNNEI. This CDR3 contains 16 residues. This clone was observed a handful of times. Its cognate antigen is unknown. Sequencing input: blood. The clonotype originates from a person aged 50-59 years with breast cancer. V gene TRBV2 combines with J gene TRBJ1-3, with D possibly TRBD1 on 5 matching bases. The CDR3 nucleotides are TGTGCCAGCAGTTGGGGCGGGAGTTCCTCTGGAAACACCATATATTTT. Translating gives CASSWGGSSSGNTIYF.